This entry concerns a single T cell receptor beta chain. These data belong to a study of shared clonotypes between healthy human individuals. The V end lost 3 bases, the J end lost 2 bases, and 14 bases lay between the germline ends. CDR1 and CDR2 (germline): MNHEY, SMNVEV (reference sequence). This CDR3 is 16 amino acids long. Assay used: immunoSEQ multiplex PCR; TCRdb lists only in-frame clones, some missing. The sample lists about 510,000 clones, approximately 95% occurring once. Specimen: naive CD4+ T cells sorted from blood. Subset denoted: CD45RA+ positively selected. The origin of this receptor is a woman aged 25 to 39 in good health. The V call is TRBV27, the J call TRBJ2-1; D remains unclear. CDR3 DNA: TGTGCCAGCAGTTTGACTTCGCCGCGCCCCTACAATGAGCAGTTCTTC. It translates to CASSLTSPRPYNEQFF.